This TCR beta chain was documented in a study of T cells in Graves' hyperthyroidism and ophthalmopathy (dated by TCRdb to about 2019). About the full investigation: Peripheral blood samples were taken at the time of initial diagnosis, prior to any treatment. To identify TCR V-J signatures that set the groups apart, the researchers used a discovery cohort of about a hundred patients, made up of approximately 43 with Graves' ophthalmopathy and 57 with stable Graves' hyperthyroidism. Prospective prediction of ophthalmopathy was tested in an independent validation cohort consisting of under 20 hyperthyroidism patients and around 17 patients who later progressed to ophthalmopathy. The roughly 100 discovery patients were randomly divided into training and test sets at a 7:3 ratio. In about 6 Graves' hyperthyroidism patients, the study also compared T-cell repertoires from thyroid tissue with T-cell repertoires from blood. Once sampling was done, hyperthyroidism patients were given methimazole at a starting dose of 30 mg daily, whereas ophthalmopathy patients were given high-dose intravenous methylprednisolone. According to the paper, TCR Vbeta CDR3 sequencing was carried out on more than 120 peripheral blood samples, which came from under 50 ophthalmopathy, some 73 hyperthyroidism and roughly 17 progressor patients. The research as a whole found: During validation, the model predicted progression to ophthalmopathy a median of roughly six months ahead of onset, with approximately 71% sensitivity and 72% to 80% specificity. Ophthalmopathy was separated from stable hyperthyroidism by a 13 V-J signature model, with approximately 86% sensitivity and around 81% specificity obtained in cross-validation and 80%/75% obtained in testing. Most expanded thyroid clonotypes (frequency above 0.001) were also found in blood, which suggests that blood repertoires may mirror thyroid immune responses. Sample size was not statistically predetermined, and investigators were not blinded to group allocation.

The TCR beta CDR3 regions were amplified from the RNA transcripts. For the first round of RT-PCR on the TCR CDR3, the HTBI primer set was used together with the Qiagen OneStep RT-PCR kit. A second multiplex PCR round built the libraries, followed by size selection and purification. Paired-end sequencing of the libraries was performed with 100 bp reads on an Illumina HiSeq2000. On the authors' methods: SOAPnuke was used to process the raw data, throwing out any read that contained adapters or uncalled bases, had a mean Phred below 15, or lacked an exact constant-primer or identifier match. COPE v1.2.5 was used to merge high-quality paired reads, and clonotypes were defined as unique nucleotide sequences. MiTCR v1.1 was used to align clonotypes to the IMGT TRBV, TRBD and TRBJ reference segments. Only V-J combinations with frequency above 0.0001, covering 99% to 99.2% of repertoires, were analysed. The TCS score was defined as F50 (clonal expansion) divided by E x V (chaos), with BLOSUM62-based TCRdist calculated between CDR3 peptides within each V-J. Welch's t-statistics and random forest reduced around 550 V-J features to about 13, which were used in a naive Bayes classifier (R e1071). Thyroid-blood repertoire similarity was quantified with the Morisita-Horn index. TCRdb applied fastp at Q25 and MiXCR to the public reads, then kept only in-frame beta chains. Rows with one shared CDR3 protein collapse into an entry with the most common genes and DNA. For this entry, the V and J calls and clone size follow TCRdb and not the study's own pipeline. For this sample there are 700,000 to 850,000 distinct CDR3 sequences; approximately 40% appear just once. Of the sample, around 31% falls within the top ten clones.

The CDR3, from cysteine to phenylalanine, totals 14 residues. Left in the record is the CDR3 DNA by itself, 42 bases read in frame from the first base. In the germline V gene, CDR1 corresponds to ENHRY and CDR2 to SYGVKD. This clonotype was found a few times. There is no known antigen for this receptor. The junction does not match germline at one end; this may be a read error. Stable Graves' hyperthyroidism was defined as the absence of progression to ophthalmopathy over 18 months of follow-up. The hyperthyroidism patients were between 18 and 65 years old and newly diagnosed, with a disease duration of less than 2 months. Patients with uncontrolled infections, other autoimmune diseases, pregnancy or lactation were excluded. Clinical symptoms, serum thyroxine and TRAb, thyroid ultrasound, and orbital computed tomography formed the basis for the diagnoses. PBMCs were isolated from about 10 ml of fresh peripheral blood by Ficoll-Paque density gradient centrifugation. Trizol reagent was used to extract total RNA, and RNA quality was then checked on an Agilent 2100 Bioanalyzer.

The rearrangement joined TRBV10-3 to TRBJ2-2; the D gene is unclear. The TCR originated in a woman aged 40-49 years with Graves' hyperthyroidism. The sample comprised blood. The CDR3 region: CASSEMDGTGELFF. The DNA sequence reads TGTGCCAGCAGTGAAATGGACGGCACCGGGGAGCTGTTTTTT.